This T cell receptor (beta chain) was sequenced in a study of cytomegalovirus exposure and HLA in healthy donors. On the study more broadly: The approximately 110 validation repertoires used a platform that matched the one used for the approximately 610 first-cohort repertoires, as a later analysis reported.

Comments on this clone: Its antigen is currently unknown.

The CDR3 has 16 residues. Germline-derived CDR1 and CDR2 are LGHNA and YNFKEQ. Unmatched junction bases numbered 3, after V lost 0 bases and J lost 0 bases. Broader study findings: One later analysis, an examination of the 120 or so validation repertoires, found that first-cohort TCR clusters tended to co-occur in them. Both high specificity and high sensitivity reportedly marked the classifier's diagnosis of cytomegalovirus status.

Clones were read by immunoSEQ multiplex PCR, and TCRdb kept only the in-frame ones, dropping some. The sample records roughly 80,000 clones, approximately 95% being singletons. Sequenced input: PBMCs. The V call is TRBV4-2, the J call TRBJ2-3; 7 bases are a match to TRBD2. This clonotype was sampled from a woman younger than 35 in good health and CMV-seronegative. The DNA for the CDR3 is TGTGCCAGCAGCCAAGATCCTAGCGGAAGCACAGATACGCAGTATTTT. Its protein product is CASSQDPSGSTDTQYF.